This T cell receptor (beta chain) comes out of a study of PD-L1 blockade in urothelial cancer. Study-level information: Analysis of blood occurred 3 weeks (second dose) and 6 weeks after treatment start. Blood gave a median roughly 140,000 T cells.

From germline, CDR1 is LNHDA and CDR2 SQIVND (reference sequence). Trimming cost V 1 base and J 2 bases, with 9 bases left between them. This CDR3 is built from 14 residues. The time point here: peripheral blood 6 weeks after treatment start. Turning to this clone: Its antigen remains unidentified.

General study findings and limits: Tumor-linked clones in blood grew more by 3 weeks in durable-benefit patients.

The protocol was immunoSEQ multiplex PCR, while the TCRdb copy is restricted to in-frame clones and leaves out a portion. The table lists about 30,000 clones, 79% of them singletons. This TCR derives from a man between 65 and 80 years old with urothelial cancer. The chain uses TRBV19 and TRBJ2-7; D may be TRBD2 (6 bases). The material sequenced was PBMCs, taken around atezolizumab (anti-PD-L1) treatment. The CDR3 region is CASSIGRGTYEQYF. The CDR3 DNA is TGTGCCAGTAGTATAGGGAGGGGAACCTACGAGCAGTACTTC.